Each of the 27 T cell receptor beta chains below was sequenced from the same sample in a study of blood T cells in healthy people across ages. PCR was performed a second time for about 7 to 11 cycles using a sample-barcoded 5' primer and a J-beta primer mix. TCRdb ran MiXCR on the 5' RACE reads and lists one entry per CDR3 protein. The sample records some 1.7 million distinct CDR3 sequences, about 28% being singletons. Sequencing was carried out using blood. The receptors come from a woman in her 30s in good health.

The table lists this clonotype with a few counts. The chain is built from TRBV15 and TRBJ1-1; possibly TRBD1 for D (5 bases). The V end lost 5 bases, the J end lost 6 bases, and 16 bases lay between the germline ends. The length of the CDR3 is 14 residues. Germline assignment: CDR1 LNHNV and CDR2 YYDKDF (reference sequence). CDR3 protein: CATSGGTGWSEAFF. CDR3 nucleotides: TGTGCCACCAGCGGCGGGACGGGGTGGTCTGAAGCTTTCTTT.

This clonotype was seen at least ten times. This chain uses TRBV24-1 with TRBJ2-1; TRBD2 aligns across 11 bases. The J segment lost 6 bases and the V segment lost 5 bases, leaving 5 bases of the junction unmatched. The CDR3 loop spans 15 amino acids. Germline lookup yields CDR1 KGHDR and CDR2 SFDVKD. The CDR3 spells CATSGGLAGGNEQFF. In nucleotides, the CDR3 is TGTGCCACCAGTGGGGGGCTAGCGGGAGGCAATGAGCAGTTCTTC.

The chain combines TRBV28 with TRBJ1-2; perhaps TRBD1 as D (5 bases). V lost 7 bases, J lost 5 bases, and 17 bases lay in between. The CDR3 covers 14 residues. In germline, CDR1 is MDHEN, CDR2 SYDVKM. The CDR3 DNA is TGTGCCAGCACCAAAAACCACGGGGGTTATGGCTACACCTTC. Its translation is CASTKNHGGYGYTF.

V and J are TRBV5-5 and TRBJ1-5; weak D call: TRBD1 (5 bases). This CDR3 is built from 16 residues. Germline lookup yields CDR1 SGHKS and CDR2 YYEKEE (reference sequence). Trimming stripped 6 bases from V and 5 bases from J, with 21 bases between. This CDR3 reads CASTPRPGHADQPQHF. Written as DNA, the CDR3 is TGTGCCAGCACCCCAAGACCCGGACATGCTGATCAGCCCCAGCATTTT.

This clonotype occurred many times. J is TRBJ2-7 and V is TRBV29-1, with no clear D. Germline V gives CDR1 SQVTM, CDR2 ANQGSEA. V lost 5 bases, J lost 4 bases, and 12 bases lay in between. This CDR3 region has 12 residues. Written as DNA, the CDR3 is TGCAGCGTTCTACATGACTCGTACGAGCAGTACTTC. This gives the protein CSVLHDSYEQYF.

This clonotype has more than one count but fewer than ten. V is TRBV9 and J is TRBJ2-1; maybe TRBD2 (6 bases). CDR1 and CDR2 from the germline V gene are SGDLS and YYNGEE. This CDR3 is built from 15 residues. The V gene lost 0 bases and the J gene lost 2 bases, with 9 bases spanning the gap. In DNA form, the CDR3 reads TGTGCCAGCAGCGTAGCCGGGAGCCCCTACAATGAGCAGTTCTTC. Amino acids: CASSVAGSPYNEQFF. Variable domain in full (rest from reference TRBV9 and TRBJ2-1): DSGVTQTPKHLITATGQRVTLRCSPRSGDLSVYWYQQSLDQGLQFLIQYYNGEERAKGNILERFSAQQFPDLHSELNLSSLELGDSALYFCASSVAGSPYNEQFFGPGTRLTVL.

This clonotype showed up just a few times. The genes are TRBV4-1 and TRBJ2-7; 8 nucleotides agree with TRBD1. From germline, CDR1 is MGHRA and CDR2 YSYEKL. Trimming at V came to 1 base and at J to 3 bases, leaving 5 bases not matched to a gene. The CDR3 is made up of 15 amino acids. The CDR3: CASSQVGTGDYEQYF. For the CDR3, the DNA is TGCGCCAGCAGCCAAGTCGGGACAGGTGACTACGAGCAGTACTTC.

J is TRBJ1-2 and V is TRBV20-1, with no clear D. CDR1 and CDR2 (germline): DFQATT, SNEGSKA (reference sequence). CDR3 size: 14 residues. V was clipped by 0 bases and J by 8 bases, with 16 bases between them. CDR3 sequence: CSARDSREDWGYTF. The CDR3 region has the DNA TGCAGTGCTAGAGATTCCCGGGAAGATTGGGGCTACACCTTC.

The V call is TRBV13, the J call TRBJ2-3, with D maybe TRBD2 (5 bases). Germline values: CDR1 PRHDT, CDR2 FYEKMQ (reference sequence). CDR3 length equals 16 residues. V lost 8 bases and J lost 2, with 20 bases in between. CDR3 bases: TGTGCCAGCGGACTTAACTCGAAGAGGGCCACAGATACGCAGTATTTT. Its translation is CASGLNSKRATDTQYF. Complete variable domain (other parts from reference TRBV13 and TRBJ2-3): AAGVIQSPRHLIKEKRETATLKCYPIPRHDTVYWYQQGPGQDPQFLISFYEKMQSDKGSIPDRFSAQQFSDYHSELNMSSLELGDSALYFCASGLNSKRATDTQYFGPGTRLTVL.

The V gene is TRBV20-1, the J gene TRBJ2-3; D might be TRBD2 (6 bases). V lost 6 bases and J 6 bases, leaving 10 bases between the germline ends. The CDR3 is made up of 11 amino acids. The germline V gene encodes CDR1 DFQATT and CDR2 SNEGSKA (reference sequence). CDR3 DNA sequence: TGCAGTGCGGCCCGGGGGGATACGCAGTATTTT. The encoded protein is CSAARGDTQYF.

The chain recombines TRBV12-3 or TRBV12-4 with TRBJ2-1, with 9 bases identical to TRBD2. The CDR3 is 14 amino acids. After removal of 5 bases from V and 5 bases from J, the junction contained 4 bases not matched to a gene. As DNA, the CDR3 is TGTGCCAGCAGTCAACTAGCGGGCAACAATGAGCAGTTCTTC. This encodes CASSQLAGNNEQFF.

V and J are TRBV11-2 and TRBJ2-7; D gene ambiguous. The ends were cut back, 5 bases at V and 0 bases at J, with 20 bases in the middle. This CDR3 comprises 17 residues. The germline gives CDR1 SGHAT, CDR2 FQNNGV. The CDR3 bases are TGTGCCAGCAGCCCTCCGGGTTTGGCCCAGAGCTCCTACGAGCAGTACTTC. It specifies CASSPPGLAQSSYEQYF.

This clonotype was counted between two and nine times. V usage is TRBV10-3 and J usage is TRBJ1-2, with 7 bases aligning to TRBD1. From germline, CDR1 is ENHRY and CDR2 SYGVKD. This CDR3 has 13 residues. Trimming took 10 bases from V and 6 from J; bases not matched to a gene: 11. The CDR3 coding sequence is TGTGCCAATTCACAGGGGCCTAGAGATGGCTACACCTTC. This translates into CANSQGPRDGYTF.

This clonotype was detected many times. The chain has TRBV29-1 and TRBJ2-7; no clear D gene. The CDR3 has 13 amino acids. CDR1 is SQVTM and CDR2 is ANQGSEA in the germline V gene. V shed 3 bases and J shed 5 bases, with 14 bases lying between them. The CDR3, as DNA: TGCAGCGTTGACGGGTCCGGGTCCCACGAGCAGTACTTC. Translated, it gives CSVDGSGSHEQYF.

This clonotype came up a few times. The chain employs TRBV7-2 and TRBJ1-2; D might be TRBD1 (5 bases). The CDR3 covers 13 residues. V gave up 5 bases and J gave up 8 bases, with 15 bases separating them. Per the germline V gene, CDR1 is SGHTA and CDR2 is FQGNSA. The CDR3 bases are TGTGCCAGCAGCCCCAACGGGGCGCGGGGCTACACCTTC. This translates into CASSPNGARGYTF. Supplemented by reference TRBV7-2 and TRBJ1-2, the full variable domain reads GAGVSQSPSNKVTEKGKDVELRCDPISGHTALYWYRQSLGQGLEFLIYFQGNSAPDKSGLPSDRFSAERTGGSVSTLTIQRTQQEDSAVYLCASSPNGARGYTFGSGTRLTVV.

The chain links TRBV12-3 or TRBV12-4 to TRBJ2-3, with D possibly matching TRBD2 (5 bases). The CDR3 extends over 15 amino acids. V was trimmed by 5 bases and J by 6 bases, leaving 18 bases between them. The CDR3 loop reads CASSPLVGVVDTQYF. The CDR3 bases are TGTGCCAGCAGTCCACTAGTGGGTGTCGTCGATACGCAGTATTTT.

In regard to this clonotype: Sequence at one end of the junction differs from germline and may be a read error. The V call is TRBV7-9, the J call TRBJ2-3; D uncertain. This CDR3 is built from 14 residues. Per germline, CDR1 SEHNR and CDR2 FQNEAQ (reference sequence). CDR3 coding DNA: TGTGCCAGCAGCTTAAAACGGTCCACAGATGCGCAGTATTTT. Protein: CASSLKRSTDAQYF. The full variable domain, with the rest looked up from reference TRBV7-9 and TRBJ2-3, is DTGVSQNPRHKITKRGQNVTFRCDPISEHNRLYWYRQTLGQGPEFLTYFQNEAQLEKSRLLSDRFSAERPKGSFSTLEIQRTEQGDSAMYLCASSLKRSTDAQYFGPGTRLTVL.

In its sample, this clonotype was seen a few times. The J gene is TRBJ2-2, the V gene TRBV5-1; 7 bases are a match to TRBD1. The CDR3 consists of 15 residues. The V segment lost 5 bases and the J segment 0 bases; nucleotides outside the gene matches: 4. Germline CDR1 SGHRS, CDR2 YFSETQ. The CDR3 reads CASSQGQPNTGELFF. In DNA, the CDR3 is TGCGCCAGCAGTCAGGGACAGCCGAACACCGGGGAGCTGTTTTTT.

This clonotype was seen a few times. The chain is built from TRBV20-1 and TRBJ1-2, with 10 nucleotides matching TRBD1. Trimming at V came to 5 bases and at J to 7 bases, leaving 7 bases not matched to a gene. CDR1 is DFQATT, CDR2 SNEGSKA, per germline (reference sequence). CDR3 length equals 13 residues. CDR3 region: CSADRGLRGGYTF. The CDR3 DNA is TGCAGTGCTGACAGGGGGCTGAGGGGTGGCTACACCTTC.

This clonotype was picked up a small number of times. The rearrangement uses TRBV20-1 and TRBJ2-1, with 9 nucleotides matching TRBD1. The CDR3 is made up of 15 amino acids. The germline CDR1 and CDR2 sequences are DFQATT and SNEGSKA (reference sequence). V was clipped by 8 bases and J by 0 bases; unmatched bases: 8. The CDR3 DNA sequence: TGCAGTACCTTGACAGGGGGATCCTCCTACAATGAGCAGTTCTTC. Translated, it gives CSTLTGGSSYNEQFF.

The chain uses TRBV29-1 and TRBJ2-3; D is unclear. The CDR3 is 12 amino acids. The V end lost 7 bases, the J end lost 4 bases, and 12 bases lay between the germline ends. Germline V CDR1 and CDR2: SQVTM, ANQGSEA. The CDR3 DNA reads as TGCAGCGGCCACTCACCCCCAGATACGCAGTATTTT. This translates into CSGHSPPDTQYF.

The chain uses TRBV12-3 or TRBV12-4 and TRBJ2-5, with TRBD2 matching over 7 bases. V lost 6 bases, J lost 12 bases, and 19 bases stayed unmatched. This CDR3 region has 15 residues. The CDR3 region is CASSLVASGHKREYF. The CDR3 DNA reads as TGTGCCAGCAGCTTGGTGGCTAGCGGTCACAAGCGTGAGTACTTC.

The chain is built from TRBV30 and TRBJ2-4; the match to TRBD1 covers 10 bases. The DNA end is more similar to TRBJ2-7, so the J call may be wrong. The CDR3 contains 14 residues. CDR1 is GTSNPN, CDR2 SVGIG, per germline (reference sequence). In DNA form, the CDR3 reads TGTGCCTGGACCCGGGGACAGGGGAGCGACGAGCAGTACTTC. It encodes CAWTRGQGSDEQYF.

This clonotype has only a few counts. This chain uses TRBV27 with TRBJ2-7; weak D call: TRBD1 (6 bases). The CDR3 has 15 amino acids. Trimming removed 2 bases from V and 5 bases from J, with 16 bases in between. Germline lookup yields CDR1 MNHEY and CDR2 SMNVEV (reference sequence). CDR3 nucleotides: TGTGCCAGCAGTTTAGGTCGGGGCAGGGGCCACGAGCAGTACTTC. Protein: CASSLGRGRGHEQYF.

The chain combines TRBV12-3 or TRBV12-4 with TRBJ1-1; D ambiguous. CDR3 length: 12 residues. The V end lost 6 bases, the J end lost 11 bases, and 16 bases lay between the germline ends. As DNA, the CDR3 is TGTGCCAGCAGGTTGAACACCGGGATGGCTTTCTTT. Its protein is CASRLNTGMAFF.

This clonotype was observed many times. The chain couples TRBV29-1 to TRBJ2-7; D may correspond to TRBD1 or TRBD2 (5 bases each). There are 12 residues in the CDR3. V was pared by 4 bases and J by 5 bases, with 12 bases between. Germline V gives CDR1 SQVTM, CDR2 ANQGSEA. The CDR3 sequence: CSVGGKRNEQYF. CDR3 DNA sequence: TGCAGCGTTGGGGGGAAGAGGAACGAGCAGTACTTC.

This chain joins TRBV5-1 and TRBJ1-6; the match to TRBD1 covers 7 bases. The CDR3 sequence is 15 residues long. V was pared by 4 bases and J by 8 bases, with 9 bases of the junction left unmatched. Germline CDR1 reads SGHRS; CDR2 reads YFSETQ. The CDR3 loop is CASSPGQAIHSPLHF. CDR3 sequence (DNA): TGCGCCAGCAGCCCTGGACAGGCCATCCATTCACCCCTCCACTTT.